This T cell receptor beta chain was retrieved from a study of blood T cell repertoires in COVID-19. About the study: The United States, Italy and Spain supplied acute and convalescent COVID-19 samples. PBMCs, B-cell-depleted T cells, or T cells provided the cDNA or gDNA that made up the material.

Germline V gives CDR1 SGHVS, CDR2 FNYEAQ. CDR3 size: 17 residues. The ends were cut back, 0 bases at V and 7 bases at J, with 16 bases in the middle. Authors' analysis steps: Amplified reference gene primers provided the basis for estimating nucleated cell counts. Sequencing used immunoSEQ multiplex PCR; TCRdb keeps in-frame clones, though not all of them. V, J and clone size are those of that table, while D and trimming were read from the DNA. Here the sample spans under 150,000 clones, roughly 76% being singletons. Material for sequencing was peripheral blood. V is TRBV7-6 and J is TRBJ1-6, with TRBD1 as a possible D gene (5 bases). The TCR sequence derives from a man aged 80 or over with acute or convalescent COVID-19. The CDR3 region has the DNA TGTGCCAGCAGCTTAGCGGCTACAGGCTACGACAATTCACCCCTCCACTTT. It is translated as CASSLAATGYDNSPLHF.